Listed here are 30 T cell receptor beta chains from one sample, sequenced in a study of T cells in women clearing cervical HPV infection. The data were produced by immunoSEQ multiplex PCR, yet TCRdb's version contains in-frame clones alone and is incomplete. The sample table includes about 33,000 clones. Input material: blood buffy coat. The receptors shown here come from a woman between 18 and 75 years old with a cervical HPV16 infection that either progressed to CIN3+ or cleared (not recorded which).

With regard to this clone: Read data end 3 residues before the CDR3 end; the end is taken from the germline J gene. The chain combines TRBV28 with TRBJ1-2; 9 bases are a match to TRBD1. Germline V lookup: CDR1 MDHEN, CDR2 SYDVKM. The V and J ends lost 7 bases and 2 bases, in that order; junction bases with no gene match: 5. The CDR3 length is 14 residues. The sequenced part of the CDR3 DNA is TGTGCCAGCACCGAGGGGACAGGGAACTATGGC. Its protein product is CASTEGTGNYG. The whole CDR3 sequence is CASTEGTGNYGYTF.

Points on this clone: The missing CDR3 end, 3 residues past where the read stops, is filled in from the germline J gene. The chain has TRBV5-1 and TRBJ1-4, with a weak D call TRBD1 (5 bases). CDR3 length: 17 residues. CDR1 and CDR2 (germline): SGHRS, YFSETQ. Between the trimmed V and J ends, which lost 1 base and 0 bases, there was a span of 13 bases. CDR3 sequence reads: CASSLTQGLATNEKLFF. The sequenced CDR3 bases are TGCGCCAGCAGCTTGACTCAGGGCCTCGCAACTAATGAAAAA. The whole variable domain, filled in from reference TRBV5-1 and TRBJ1-4, reads KAGVTQTPRYLIKTRGQQVTLSCSPISGHRSVSWYQQTPGQGLQFLFEYFSETQRNKGNFPGRFSGRQFSNSRSEMNVSTLELGDSALYLCASSLTQGLATNEKLFFGSGTQLSVL.

Details on this clone: The read falls 3 residues short of the CDR3 end, and the missing part is taken from the germline J gene. This sequence joins TRBV19 and TRBJ2-5, with D possibly TRBD1 on 6 matching bases. This CDR3 comprises 13 residues. V was trimmed by 5 bases and J by 7 bases, leaving 14 bases between them. Germline lookup yields CDR1 LNHDA and CDR2 SQIVND (reference sequence). CDR3: CASSGVGAGTQYF. CDR3 DNA (partial): TGTGCCAGTAGTGGCGTGGGGGCTGGGACC.

On this clone itself: Germline is not matched at one junction end, which may reflect a read error. Sequencing ends 3 residues short of the CDR3 end; the germline J gene provides the rest. The chain joins TRBV4-2 to TRBJ1-6; D ambiguous. Germline V gene data show CDR1 as LGHNA and CDR2 as YNFKEQ. There are 15 residues in the CDR3. CDR3 in amino acids: CASSLADVGNSPLHF. CDR3 DNA (partial): TGCGCCAGCAGCCTAGCGGACGTAGGGAATTCACCC.

A word on this clone: The read comes to an end 3 residues before the CDR3 does, leaving the germline J gene to fill in the end. This rearrangement joins TRBV29-1 to TRBJ1-4, with D possibly being TRBD1 (5 bases). The CDR3 has 14 amino acids. The germline V gene has CDR1 SQVTM and CDR2 ANQGSEA. Trimming removed 3 bases from V and 5 bases from J, with 13 bases in between. The CDR3 DNA, read in part, is TGCAGCGTTGACAGGGAGGGCCAAAATGAAAAA. This encodes CSVDREGQNEK. The whole CDR3 sequence is CSVDREGQNEKLFF.

About this clone itself: The read gets to within 3 residues of the CDR3 end, and the germline J gene fills in the rest. The chain employs TRBV11-2 and TRBJ1-1, with D maybe TRBD1 (6 bases). The germline V and J ends were trimmed by 1 base and 6 bases, with 12 bases remaining between them. This CDR3 contains 14 residues. Germline lookup yields CDR1 SGHAT and CDR2 FQNNGV. CDR3 bases read: TGTGCCAGCAGCTTAGTTCGGGGGGCGGCTGAA. Translation gives CASSLVRGAAE. The CDR3 reads in full as CASSLVRGAAEAFF.

A word on this clone: The CDR3 is cut off 3 residues early in the read; its end comes from the germline J gene. The V gene is TRBV13, the J gene TRBJ1-2; the D gene is possibly TRBD1 (6 bases). The germline V and J ends were trimmed by 5 bases and 7 bases, with 14 bases remaining between them. This CDR3 comprises 13 residues. Germline lookup yields CDR1 PRHDT and CDR2 FYEKMQ (reference sequence). CDR3 sequence reads: CASSTWTVAGYTF. The covered CDR3 bases are TGTGCCAGCAGCACGTGGACAGTGGCTGGC.

On this clone itself: The sequenced fragment ends 3 residues before the CDR3 boundary, so the rest is inferred from the germline J gene. The genes are TRBV5-1 and TRBJ2-1; D remains unclear. The CDR3 extends over 16 amino acids. Trimming cost V 1 base and J 0 bases, with 11 bases left between them. Germline V gene lookup returns CDR1 SGHRS and CDR2 YFSETQ. This chain's CDR3 is CASSLSLGSSYNEQFF. The part of the CDR3 DNA that was read is TGCGCCAGCAGCTTGAGTCTAGGCAGCTCCTACAATGAG.

Details on this clone: Sequencing ends 3 residues short of the CDR3 end; the germline J gene provides the rest. Other nucleotide sequences from this sample produce the same CDR3. The gene calls are TRBV18 and TRBJ2-1, with a possible D match to TRBD2 (5 bases). This CDR3 comprises 16 residues. Germline V gives CDR1 KGHSH, CDR2 LQKENI. V was cut by 3 bases and J by 3 bases, with 15 bases left in between. The CDR3: CASSPPSGEYYNEQFF. The sequenced CDR3 bases are TGTGCCAGCTCACCCCCCTCCGGGGAATACTACAATGAG.

Regarding this clone: The read ends 3 residues shy of where the CDR3 ends; the end is completed using the germline J gene. The chain is built from TRBV20-1 and TRBJ2-7; the D gene is possibly TRBD1 (6 bases). V dropped 0 bases and J dropped 4 bases, with 10 bases sitting between them. Germline V gene sequence: CDR1 DFQATT, CDR2 SNEGSKA (reference sequence). This CDR3 is 13 amino acids long. CDR3 region: CSARDWGRYEQYF. The sequenced part of the CDR3 DNA is TGCAGTGCTAGAGATTGGGGGCGGTACGAG.

Of note for this clone: The read stops 3 residues short of the end of the CDR3; the missing end is completed from the germline J gene. V and J are TRBV9 and TRBJ2-6; 10 bases match TRBD1. This CDR3 is built from 18 residues. Germline V lookup: CDR1 SGDLS, CDR2 YYNGEE. V was pared by 4 bases and J by 1 base, with 8 bases of the junction left unmatched. The part of the CDR3 DNA that was read is TGTGCCAGCAGCCCCAGACAGGGGGCTCGTTCTGGGGCCAACGTC. Its protein product is CASSPRQGARSGANV. The CDR3 in its entirety is CASSPRQGARSGANVLTF. The variable domain in full, with the rest retrieved from reference TRBV9 and TRBJ2-6, is DSGVTQTPKHLITATGQRVTLRCSPRSGDLSVYWYQQSLDQGLQFLIQYYNGEERAKGNILERFSAQQFPDLHSELNLSSLELGDSALYFCASSPRQGARSGANVLTFGAGSRLTVL.

In the case of this clone: Germline is not matched at one junction end, which may reflect a read error. The read ends 3 residues early relative to the CDR3; the germline J gene fills the gap. The chain employs TRBV4-2 and TRBJ1-1; 8 bases agree with TRBD1. In germline, CDR1 is LGHNA, CDR2 YNFKEQ. CDR3 length equals 14 residues. CDR3 loop: CASSRDRGVSEAFF. CDR3 bases read: TGCGCCAGCAGCCGCGACAGGGGTGTCTCCGAA.

About this clone itself: The observed sequence ends 3 residues before the CDR3 terminus, with the missing tail filled in from the germline J gene. The sample holds other DNA sequences that translate to the same CDR3. V and J are TRBV6-2 or TRBV6-3 and TRBJ2-1; tentatively, D is TRBD1 (6 bases). Germline CDR1 is MNHEY and CDR2 is SVGEGT. CDR3 size: 15 residues. V dropped 2 bases and J dropped 0 bases, with 8 bases sitting between them. The CDR3 DNA, read in part, is TGTGCCAGCAGTTACAGGGGGAGCTCCTACAATGAG. Encoded protein: CASSYRGSSYNE. The CDR3, in full, reads CASSYRGSSYNEQFF.

With respect to this clone: The CDR3 goes on 3 residues after the read ends, and that part is filled in from the germline J gene. The genes are TRBV5-1 and TRBJ1-2, with D perhaps TRBD1 (6 bases). Germline values: CDR1 SGHRS, CDR2 YFSETQ. V lost 1 base to trimming and J lost 6 bases, with 7 bases between them. The CDR3 is 12 amino acids. CDR3 DNA (partial): TGCGCCAGCAGCTTGAACAGGGATGGC. It is translated as CASSLNRDG. The full CDR3 sequence reads CASSLNRDGYTF.

Concerning this clone itself: Coverage ceases 3 residues before the CDR3 finishes, and the germline J gene fills in the end. The V gene is TRBV5-1, the J gene TRBJ2-7, with D possibly matching TRBD1 (5 bases). The CDR3 sequence is 16 residues long. V was shortened by 4 bases and J by 6 bases, with 23 bases between the two germline ends. The germline V gene has CDR1 SGHRS and CDR2 YFSETQ. The chain's CDR3 is CASSRRVAGKNGEQYF. Incomplete CDR3 DNA: TGCGCCAGCAGCCGTAGGGTGGCAGGGAAAAACGGCGAG.

The DNA read from the CDR3 is TGCGCCAGCAGCCCGGGACTCTTTAATAATTCACCA. This sequence encodes CASSPGLFNNSP. In full, the CDR3 is CASSPGLFNNSPLFF. The rearrangement uses TRBV5-1 and TRBJ1-4; weak D call: TRBD1 (5 bases). The CDR3 end falls 3 residues outside the read, so it is completed with the germline J gene. CDR1 is SGHRS, CDR2 YFSETQ, per germline. The CDR3 is 15 residues long.

The sequenced CDR3 bases are TGCAGTGCTAGAGCTGACAGGGACTATGGC. Encoded protein: CSARADRDYG. The full CDR3 protein is CSARADRDYGYTF. The chain uses TRBV20-1 and TRBJ1-2; the match to TRBD1 covers 7 bases. The read is 3 residues too short to cover the CDR3 end, so that end is filled in from the germline J gene. Germline assignment: CDR1 DFQATT and CDR2 SNEGSKA (reference sequence). This CDR3 is built from 13 residues. Trimming took 1 base from V and 3 from J; bases not matched to a gene: 2.

For this clone: Read data end 3 residues before the CDR3 end; the end is taken from the germline J gene. The V and J genes are TRBV20-1 and TRBJ2-7, with D possibly being TRBD2 (6 bases). Between the trimmed V and J ends, which lost 5 bases and 4 bases, there was a span of 15 bases. Germline lookup yields CDR1 DFQATT and CDR2 SNEGSKA (reference sequence). The CDR3 spans 13 residues. The covered CDR3 bases are TGCAGTGCTGGGGGACTCAACCAATACGAG. Amino acid sequence: CSAGGLNQYE. The entire CDR3 is CSAGGLNQYEQYF.

About this clone itself: The read ends 3 residues shy of where the CDR3 ends; the end is completed using the germline J gene. The rearrangement links TRBV18 to TRBJ1-2; D unresolved. Germline lookup yields CDR1 KGHSH and CDR2 LQKENI. This CDR3 region has 13 residues. The CDR3: CASSPAHTADYTF. Incomplete CDR3 DNA: TGTGCCAGCTCACCGGCTCACACAGCCGAC.

As for this clone: Coverage ceases 3 residues before the CDR3 finishes, and the germline J gene fills in the end. The rearrangement uses TRBV2 and TRBJ2-7; 9 positions match TRBD1. This CDR3 region has 14 residues. The V gene's germline CDR1 is SNHLY and CDR2 FYNNEI. The junction had 8 bases not matched to a gene; V was cut back by 5 bases and J by 6 bases. The DNA read from the CDR3 is TGTGCCAGCAGTATACGGGACAGGGAATCCGAG. It codes for CASSIRDRESE. The CDR3 as a whole reads CASSIRDRESEQYF.

About this clone itself: Read sequence stops 3 residues before the CDR3 end, and the germline J gene provides the missing end. The V gene is TRBV11-2, the J gene TRBJ2-3; 8 bases align to TRBD1. V was pared by 6 bases and J by 4 bases, with 9 bases of the junction left unmatched. This CDR3 is 15 amino acids long. Per the germline V gene, CDR1 is SGHAT and CDR2 is FQNNGV. The sequenced CDR3 bases are TGTGCCAGCAGTCAAAGTTGGACAGGGCCAGATACG. This codes for CASSQSWTGPDT. The full CDR3 protein reads CASSQSWTGPDTQYF.

In regard to this clone: The CDR3 is cut off 3 residues early in the read; its end comes from the germline J gene. This sequence joins TRBV19 and TRBJ2-3, with TRBD2 identical over 8 bases. V lost 6 bases and J lost 2; bases outside the gene matches: 4. The CDR3 has 14 amino acids. CDR1 LNHDA and CDR2 SQIVND come from the germline V gene (reference sequence). Here the CDR3 reads CASRTSGNTDTQYF. The CDR3 DNA, read in part, is TGTGCCAGTAGAACTAGCGGAAACACAGATACG. The whole variable domain, filled in from reference TRBV19 and TRBJ2-3, reads DGGITQSPKYLFRKEGQNVTLSCEQNLNHDAMYWYRQDPGQGLRLIYYSQIVNDFQKGDIAEGYSVSREKKESFPLTVTSAQKNPTAFYLCASRTSGNTDTQYFGPGTRLTVL.

With regard to this clone: Read data end 3 residues before the CDR3 end; the end is taken from the germline J gene. The rearrangement links TRBV11-2 to TRBJ2-6; D remains unclear. V dropped 5 bases and J dropped 0 bases, with 5 bases sitting between them. The CDR3 is made up of 14 amino acids. Germline values: CDR1 SGHAT, CDR2 FQNNGV. The CDR3 protein is CASSPNSGANVLTF. CDR3 bases read: TGTGCCAGCAGCCCAAACTCTGGGGCCAACGTC.

About this clone itself: The read ends 3 residues before the CDR3 terminus; that terminus is restored from the germline J gene. The rearrangement joins TRBV29-1 to TRBJ1-4; D unresolved. The CDR3 covers 13 residues. Looked up from germline, CDR1 is SQVTM and CDR2 is ANQGSEA. With 5 bases removed from V and 0 bases from J, the gap between germline ends came to 7 bases. The sequenced CDR3 bases are TGCAGCGTTATAGTTGCAACTAATGAAAAA. Encoded protein: CSVIVATNEK. The entire CDR3 reads CSVIVATNEKLFF.

Concerning this clone: The read gets to within 3 residues of the CDR3 end, and the germline J gene fills in the rest. The chain combines TRBV7-3 with TRBJ2-3; D not resolved. The CDR3 is 13 amino acids. Germline V CDR1 and CDR2: SGHTA, FQGTGA. Trimming pared 2 bases from V and 1 base from J, leaving 4 bases between. The CDR3 DNA, read in part, is TGTGCCAGCAGCTTAGGCCGCACAGATACG. This codes for CASSLGRTDT. The CDR3 reads in full as CASSLGRTDTQYF.

As to this clone: Read coverage stops 3 residues before the CDR3 terminus; the germline J gene supplies the remainder. The rearrangement joins TRBV7-2 to TRBJ1-1, with a possible D match to TRBD1 (6 bases). V was trimmed by 5 bases and J by 7 bases, leaving 14 bases between them. This CDR3 has 13 amino acids. Germline values: CDR1 SGHTA, CDR2 FQGNSA. The CDR3 spells CASSTRTDFEAFF. The DNA read from the CDR3 is TGTGCCAGCAGCACCCGGACAGACTTTGAA.

Comments on this clone: The DNA ends 3 residues before the CDR3 does, and the rest of the CDR3 is filled in from the germline J gene. The V gene is TRBV6-2 or TRBV6-3, the J gene TRBJ2-1; D unresolved. V lost 0 bases and J 7 bases, leaving 4 bases between the germline ends. This CDR3 spans 12 amino acids. CDR1 is MNHEY and CDR2 is SVGEGT in the germline V gene. CDR3 sequence reads: CASSYSRNEQFF. Partial CDR3 DNA: TGTGCCAGCAGTTACTCCAGGAATGAG.

To note about this clone: The read terminates 3 residues ahead of where the CDR3 ends, so the germline J gene completes it. This sequence joins TRBV2 and TRBJ2-5; D is unresolved. Trimming shortened V by 3 bases and J by 1 base, and 6 bases separated the two germline ends. This CDR3 comprises 13 residues. Germline CDR1 SNHLY, CDR2 FYNNEI. The part of the CDR3 DNA that was read is TGTGCCAGCAGTGATGGGCTCCAAGAGACC. This encodes CASSDGLQET. The entire CDR3 is CASSDGLQETQYF.

As to this clone: From the germline J gene comes the end of the CDR3, since the read stops 3 residues before it. This chain links TRBV12-3 or TRBV12-4 with TRBJ2-3; D call uncertain. The length of the CDR3 is 16 residues. With 6 bases removed from V and 6 bases from J, the gap between germline ends came to 22 bases. CDR3 sequence reads: CASSFTTLSTLDTQYF. The DNA read from the CDR3 is TGTGCCAGCAGCTTTACTACCCTAAGCACACTCGATACG.

Details on this clone: The DNA ends 3 residues before the CDR3 does, and the rest of the CDR3 is filled in from the germline J gene. The gene calls are TRBV12-3 or TRBV12-4 and TRBJ1-2; TRBD1 matches 7 bases. V trimming: 2 bases; J trimming: 4 bases; junction bases outside the gene matches: 4. This CDR3 comprises 14 residues. Incomplete CDR3 DNA: TGTGCCAGCAGTTTACAGGGGGGTGGCTATGGC. Translated, it gives CASSLQGGGYG. The entire CDR3 is CASSLQGGGYGYTF.